The entry below gives a single T cell receptor beta chain sequence along with its context. As yet, its antigen is unknown. The source of the sample is a study of beta chain features in type 1 diabetes. About the research overall: Regarding age, gender and cell yields, patients proved similar to healthy donors. The number of sorted cells examined across all samples was around 99 million. General study points: A pattern of fewer insertions and more deletions at VDJ junctions was seen in type 1 diabetes patients. There was a moderate but significant shortening of TCRB CDR3s in all four CD4+ subsets of Type 1 diabetes patients.

The V gene lost 4 bases and the J gene lost 3 bases, with 9 bases spanning the gap. Germline V CDR1 and CDR2: SGHTA, FQGNSA. There are 13 residues in the CDR3. Sampling consisted of one heparinised blood draw per donor, averaging about 110 mL. What was sequenced were expressed TCRB transcripts, since all of the isolated RNA had been reverse transcribed. TCRdb's table, derived via immunoSEQ multiplex PCR, lists solely in-frame clones and lacks some. The sample has some 240,000 clones; under 20% are singletons. The chain uses TRBV7-2 and TRBJ2-5; D possibly corresponds to TRBD2 (6 bases). The sample comprised naive CD4+ T cells from blood. This clonotype originated in a man in his thirties or forties with type 1 diabetes. This chain's CDR3 is CASSSLAEETQYF. The CDR3 region has the DNA TGTGCCAGCAGCTCATTAGCGGAAGAGACCCAGTACTTC.